This T cell receptor beta chain was obtained from a study of blood T cell repertoires in COVID-19. Study-level background: In each case, the material was cDNA or gDNA derived from T cells, B-cell-depleted T cells, or PBMCs.

Cohort 3 donors were reported recovered after two negative PCRs, clearance, or symptom resolution. How the authors handled the data: Cell counts per sample came from amplifying reference gene primers. Measured with immunoSEQ multiplex PCR; TCRdb has only the in-frame clones, and not every one. D and trimming were read from the DNA, whereas the V and J calls and clone size are those reported in that table. The data hold 200,000 to 250,000 clones, with about nine tenths observed a single time. CDR3 length: 15 residues. The V gene's germline CDR1 is SGHDT and CDR2 YYEEEE. V was shortened by 4 bases and J by 4 bases, with 17 bases between the two germline ends.

The chain combines TRBV5-6 with TRBJ1-2; no definite D call. The receptor was derived from a young man who had recovered from COVID-19. The sequencing input was PBMCs or T cells enriched from blood (not recorded which). CDR3 protein: CASSTTRRRFYGYTF. The CDR3 DNA follows: TGTGCCAGCAGCACCACCCGGAGGAGGTTCTATGGCTACACCTTC.